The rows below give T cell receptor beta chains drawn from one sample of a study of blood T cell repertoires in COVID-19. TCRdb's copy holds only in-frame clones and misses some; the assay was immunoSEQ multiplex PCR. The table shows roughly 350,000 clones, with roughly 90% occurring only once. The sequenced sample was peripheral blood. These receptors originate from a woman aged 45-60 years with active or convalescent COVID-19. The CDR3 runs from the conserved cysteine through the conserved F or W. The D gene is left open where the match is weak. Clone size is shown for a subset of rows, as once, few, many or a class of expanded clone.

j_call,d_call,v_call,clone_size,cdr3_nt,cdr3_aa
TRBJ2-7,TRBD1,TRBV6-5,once,TGTGCCAGCAGAGCTCGGGGACAGGGGGCTCGCGAGCAGTACTTC,CASRARGQGAREQYF
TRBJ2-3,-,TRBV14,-,TGTGCCAGCAGCCAAGAATCCCATTTCAGGAGCACAGATACGCAGTATTTT,CASSQESHFRSTDTQYF
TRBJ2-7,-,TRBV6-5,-,TGTGCCAGCAGTTACTCAAGGAGCTCCTACGAGCAGTACTTC,CASSYSRSSYEQYF
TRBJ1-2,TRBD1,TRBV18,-,TGTGCCAGCTCACCCACGGGACAGGGGGCTGAAGGCTACACCTTC,CASSPTGQGAEGYTF
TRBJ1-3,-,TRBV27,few,TGTGCCAGCAGTTCCGCCACAACTGGAAACACCATATATTTT,CASSSATTGNTIYF
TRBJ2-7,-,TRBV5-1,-,TGCGCCAGCAGCTTGGAGGAGGGGCGGTCCTACGAGCAGTACTTC,CASSLEEGRSYEQYF
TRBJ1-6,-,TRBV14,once,TGTGCCAGCAGGCGGGACGGCAATTCACCCCTCCACTTT,CASRRDGNSPLHF
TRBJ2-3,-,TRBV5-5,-,TGTGCCAGCAGCCGTCGACCTGGGGAGACCGGCACAGATACGCAGTATTTT,CASSRRPGETGTDTQYF
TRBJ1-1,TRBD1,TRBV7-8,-,TGTGCCAGCAGCCCGGGACAGGGAATGGGGGGATCTGAAGCTTTCTTT,CASSPGQGMGGSEAFF
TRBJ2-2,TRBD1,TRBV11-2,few,TGTGCCAGCAGCGACAGGGGGAACACCGGGGAGCTGTTTTTT,CASSDRGNTGELFF
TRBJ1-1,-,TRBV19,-,TGTGCCAGTAGTGCCTCAGGGAACACTGAAGCTTTCTTT,CASSASGNTEAFF
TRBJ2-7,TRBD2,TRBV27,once,TGTGCCAGCAGTCGACTAGCGGGGGGGGACGAGCAGTACTTC,CASSRLAGGDEQYF
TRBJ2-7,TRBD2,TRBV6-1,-,TGTGCCAGCAGTGAAGTTCTTATATCTAGCGGGACACTTCAGTACTTC,CASSEVLISSGTLQYF
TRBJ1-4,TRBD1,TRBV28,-,TGTGCCAGCAGTGTGACAGGGGGGAATGAAAAACTGTTTTTT,CASSVTGGNEKLFF
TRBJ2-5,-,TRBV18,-,TGTGCCAGCTCACCACCTACTAGGGAGACCCAGTACTTC,CASSPPTRETQYF
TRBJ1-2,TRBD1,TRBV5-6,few,TGTGCCAGCAGCTTGGGGACAGGGTCCTCTGGCTACACCTTC,CASSLGTGSSGYTF
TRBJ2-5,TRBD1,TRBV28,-,TGTGCCAGCAGTTACGGGACAGTTTTTGGAGAGACCCAGTACTTC,CASSYGTVFGETQYF
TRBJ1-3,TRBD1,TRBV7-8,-,TGTGCCAGCAGCTCTTACAGGGGAAGTAATGGAAACACCATATATTTT,CASSSYRGSNGNTIYF
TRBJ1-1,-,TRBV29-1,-,TGCAGCGTTCGGACAGAGAACTTGAACACTGAAGCTTTCTTT,CSVRTENLNTEAFF
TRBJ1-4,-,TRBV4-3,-,TGCGCCAGCAGCCAATCGGGTGGTTCCGGGGGTGAAAAACTGTTTTTT,CASSQSGGSGGEKLFF
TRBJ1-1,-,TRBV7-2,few,TGTGCCAGCAGCTCAGCGGGCAGGCCGACTGAAGCTTTCTTT,CASSSAGRPTEAFF
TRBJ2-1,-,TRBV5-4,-,TGTGCCAGCAGCTTAAGGACATCCAACGATGAGCAGTTCTTC,CASSLRTSNDEQFF
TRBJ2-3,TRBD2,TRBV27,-,TGTGCCAGCACCCCGGGGACTAGTGGGGGAGATACGCAGTATTTT,CASTPGTSGGDTQYF
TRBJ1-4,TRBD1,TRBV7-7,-,TGTGCTAGCAGTCCAAACAGGGGGGCTAATGAAAAACTGTTTTTT,CASSPNRGANEKLFF
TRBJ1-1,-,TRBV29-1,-,TGCAGCGTTGTGCGGAACACTGAAGCTTTCTTT,CSVVRNTEAFF
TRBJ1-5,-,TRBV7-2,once,TGTGCCAGCAGCTTAGCCCGTATCAATCAGCCCCAGCATTTT,CASSLARINQPQHF
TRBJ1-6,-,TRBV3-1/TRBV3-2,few,TGTGCCAGCACTCCCGGCAGGGTAAATTCACCCCTCCACTTT,CASTPGRVNSPLHF
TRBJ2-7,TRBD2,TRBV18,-,TGTGCCAGCTCGCAGGGACTGGGTGAGAGCGGGGGAACCTACGAGCAGTACTTC,CASSQGLGESGGTYEQYF
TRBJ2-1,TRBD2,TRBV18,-,TGTGCCAGCTCACCACCCACTAGCGGGAGGGCCCTAATCAATGAGCAGTTCTTC,CASSPPTSGRALINEQFF
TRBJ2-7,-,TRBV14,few,TGTGCCAGCAGCCAAGTCCCCCGGGCCTACGAGCAGTACTTC,CASSQVPRAYEQYF
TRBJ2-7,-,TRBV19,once,TGTGCCAGTAGTAACCGGGACAATTCTAACGAGCAGTACTTC,CASSNRDNSNEQYF